A single sample is the source of the 3 T cell receptor beta chains below, sequenced in a study of early T cells in non-severe SARS-CoV-2 infection. Via MiXCR, TCRdb re-called the 5' RACE reads, giving one row per CDR3 protein. The sample has approximately 38,000 distinct CDR3 sequences, around 3.9% seen once. The specimen was whole blood. The source of these receptors is an adult who was a healthcare worker with PCR-confirmed SARS-CoV-2 infection or an uninfected control (not recorded which).

The sample holds a few counts of this clonotype. The CDR3 region has the DNA TGTGCCACCAGCAGAGATCTTGGAGGGAAAAGCTCACCCCTCCACTTT. Its protein product is CATSRDLGGKSSPLHF. The chain uses TRBV15 and TRBJ1-6; D not certain. Trimming pared 0 bases from V and 10 bases from J, leaving 16 bases between. This CDR3 has 16 residues. The germline gives CDR1 LNHNV, CDR2 YYDKDF (reference sequence).

The chain links TRBV7-2 to TRBJ2-3; the D gene could be TRBD1 or TRBD2 (5 bases each). The germline gives CDR1 SGHTA, CDR2 FQGNSA. The V and J ends lost 4 bases and 4 bases respectively, with 6 bases between them. The CDR3 runs 12 residues. The CDR3 loop reads CASSSGPDTQYF. CDR3 coding DNA: TGTGCCAGCAGCTCGGGGCCAGATACGCAGTATTTT.

This clonotype was recorded many times. The rearrangement links TRBV20-1 to TRBJ2-1, with 8 positions matching TRBD2. This CDR3 has 16 amino acids. Germline lookup yields CDR1 DFQATT and CDR2 SNEGSKA (reference sequence). Germline trimming cut 0 bases from V and 2 bases from J; bases unmatched to any gene: 6. The CDR3 spells CSARDLVAGPYNEQFF. CDR3 coding DNA: TGCAGTGCTAGAGATCTGGTAGCGGGGCCCTACAATGAGCAGTTCTTC.